These 13 T cell receptor beta chains were sequenced from one sample in a study of beta chain features in type 1 diabetes. TCRB transcripts that were expressed got sequenced, as all of the isolated RNA had been reverse transcribed. Profiled with immunoSEQ multiplex PCR; TCRdb holds only in-frame clones, not every one. The sample holds 300,000 to 350,000 clones, roughly 13% seen once. Study observations and caveats: A moderate, significant TCRB CDR3 shortening appeared in type 1 diabetes across four CD4+ subsets.

No antigen has been identified for these receptors. The source material was naive CD4+ T cells from blood. The receptors were gathered from a woman younger than 35 with type 1 diabetes.

This clone was seen a few times. The J gene is TRBJ1-1, the V gene TRBV6-5, with D possibly being TRBD1 (6 bases). V was clipped by 7 bases and J by 6 bases, with 18 bases between them. This CDR3 is 14 amino acids long. Germline V gene sequence: CDR1 MNHEY, CDR2 SVGAGI. For the CDR3, the DNA is TGTGCCAGCACTGCAGGGGTTCTCAACTCTGAAGCTTTCTTT. This translates into CASTAGVLNSEAFF.

DNA of the CDR3: TGCGCCAGCAGCTTGGCCCGGGACTTCTCCTACAATGAGCAGTTCTTC. Amino acids: CASSLARDFSYNEQFF. The chain employs TRBV5-1 and TRBJ2-1; a weak D match, TRBD2 (6 bases). Germline CDR1 SGHRS, CDR2 YFSETQ. Trimming stripped 0 bases from V and 0 bases from J, with 10 bases between. The CDR3 has 16 amino acids. Full variable domain (missing parts from reference TRBV5-1 and TRBJ2-1): KAGVTQTPRYLIKTRGQQVTLSCSPISGHRSVSWYQQTPGQGLQFLFEYFSETQRNKGNFPGRFSGRQFSNSRSEMNVSTLELGDSALYLCASSLARDFSYNEQFFGPGTRLTVL.

This clone has just a few counts. CDR3 sequence reads: CASSSQMNTEAFF. The CDR3 DNA sequence: TGTGCCAGTAGTAGTCAGATGAACACTGAAGCTTTCTTT. This chain joins TRBV19 and TRBJ1-1; D not certain. The CDR3 runs to 13 residues. CDR1 and CDR2 from the germline V gene are LNHDA and SQIVND (reference sequence). The germline V and J ends were trimmed by 4 bases and 0 bases, with 6 bases remaining between them.

The CDR3 DNA reads as TGTGCCAGCAGTAACAGGGCTGGGAGAGAGACCCAGTACTTC. Its translation is CASSNRAGRETQYF. The genes are TRBV6-5 and TRBJ2-5, with TRBD1 as a possible D gene (6 bases). In germline, CDR1 is MNHEY, CDR2 SVGAGI. V was cut by 5 bases and J by 4 bases, with 14 bases left in between. The CDR3 length is 14 residues.

This chain uses TRBV12-5 with TRBJ1-1; 7 bases line up with TRBD1. The junction had 6 bases not matched to a gene; V was cut back by 1 base and J by 10 bases. The CDR3 is 13 residues long. In germline, CDR1 is LGHNT, CDR2 FRNRAP. The CDR3 DNA follows: TGTGCTAGTGGTTTGGCGGACAGGACTCGAGCTTTCTTT. Its translation: CASGLADRTRAFF.

The chain links TRBV27 to TRBJ2-3; 7 positions match TRBD2. The trim removed 8 bases at V and 6 bases at J, leaving 14 bases unmatched. CDR1 is MNHEY and CDR2 is SMNVEV in the germline V gene (reference sequence). The CDR3 runs 15 residues. The CDR3 loop reads CASRTRRDYPDTQYF. In DNA, the CDR3 is TGTGCCAGCCGAACTCGCCGGGACTATCCGGATACGCAGTATTTT.

In its sample, this clone was seen a few times. The chain couples TRBV19 to TRBJ1-1; the D is unclear. V lost 9 bases and J lost 5, with 19 bases in between. The germline CDR1 and CDR2 sequences are LNHDA and SQIVND (reference sequence). The length of the CDR3 is 14 residues. CDR3 sequence reads: CASTPGGARTEAFF. CDR3 DNA sequence: TGTGCCAGCACCCCGGGAGGCGCGAGGACTGAAGCTTTCTTT.

This clone was counted a few times. The rearrangement joins TRBV27 to TRBJ2-6, with no clear D. Germline V gene lookup returns CDR1 MNHEY and CDR2 SMNVEV (reference sequence). This CDR3 region has 14 residues. Trimming stripped 3 bases from V and 2 bases from J, with 5 bases between. The CDR3: CASSFGPGANVLTF. The CDR3 coding sequence is TGTGCCAGCAGTTTTGGGCCTGGGGCCAACGTCCTGACTTTC.

This clone was counted a few times. This chain connects TRBV7-3 to TRBJ2-1; a weak D match, TRBD2 (5 bases). CDR1 and CDR2 (germline): SGHTA, FQGTGA. This CDR3 spans 15 amino acids. Trimming pared 1 base from V and 0 bases from J, leaving 7 bases between. CDR3 loop: CASSLSGLSYNEQFF. The CDR3 nucleotides are TGTGCCAGCAGCTTAAGTGGACTCTCCTACAATGAGCAGTTCTTC.

In this sample, this clone turned up a few times. The CDR3 reads CASSSGTITDTQYF. CDR3 DNA: TGTGCCAGTAGTTCAGGGACAATCACAGATACGCAGTATTTT. J is TRBJ2-3 and V is TRBV19, with a weak D call TRBD1 (6 bases). This CDR3 spans 14 amino acids. The V gene lost 5 bases and the J gene lost 2 bases, with 11 bases spanning the gap. CDR1 is LNHDA, CDR2 SQIVND, per germline (reference sequence).

The chain carries TRBV5-5 and TRBJ2-7; the D gene is possibly TRBD2 (8 bases). CDR3 length: 14 amino acids. Looked up from germline, CDR1 is SGHKS and CDR2 is YYEKEE (reference sequence). V lost 0 bases, J lost 6 bases, and 13 bases lay in between. The CDR3 loop reads CASSLDSGTAEQYF. The CDR3 DNA follows: TGTGCCAGCAGCTTGGATAGCGGGACAGCCGAGCAGTACTTC. The complete variable domain, with remaining parts taken from reference TRBV5-5 and TRBJ2-7, reads DAGVTQSPTHLIKTRGQQVTLRCSPISGHKSVSWYQQVLGQGPQFIFQYYEKEERGRGNFPDRFSARQFPNYSSELNVNALLLGDSALYLCASSLDSGTAEQYFGPGTRLTVT.

This clone occurred a few times. The chain couples TRBV2 to TRBJ2-1; 12 bases fit TRBD2. Germline trimming cut 10 bases from V and 10 bases from J; bases unmatched to any gene: 5. The germline gives CDR1 SNHLY, CDR2 FYNNEI. The CDR3 runs 12 residues. This CDR3 is CATSGTSGEQFF. The DNA for the CDR3 is TGTGCCACTTCCGGGACTAGCGGGGAGCAGTTCTTC.

The CDR3 DNA is TGTGCCAGCAGCCCGGGACAGTTTTCCTACGAGCAGTACGTC. This gives the protein CASSPGQFSYEQYV. The chain couples TRBV9 to TRBJ2-7; 7 bases fit TRBD1. The V gene's germline CDR1 is SGDLS and CDR2 YYNGEE. The CDR3 extends over 14 amino acids. V shed 4 bases and J 1 base; nucleotides not matched to a gene: 5.